This T cell receptor beta chain was identified during a study of human T cells and chemical hapten exposure. Broader study findings: Large CDR3 similarity clusters arose significantly more often from expanded TCRs than from controls.

This CDR3 is 14 amino acids long. Trimming took off 4 bases at V and 4 bases at J, with 8 bases between the two ends. Per germline, CDR1 MNHEY and CDR2 SVGEGT. One entry per CDR3 protein, called by TCRdb with MiXCR from the RACE reads. The sample has more than 100,000 distinct CDR3 sequences, approximately 13% seen once. The time point was: pre-sensitization, week 0. Treatment given: therapeutic diphenylcyclopropenone sensitization with weekly scalp DPC. In regard to this clonotype: The antigen remains undetermined.

The sample was whole blood, taken in connection with sensitization to the hapten diphenylcyclopropenone (DPC). The sequence derives from a woman under 30 with alopecia areata. Some clones in this sample may be carry-over from other donors' samples. This chain uses TRBV6-2 or TRBV6-3 with TRBJ2-6; D gene uncertain. The CDR3 reads CASSFSPGANVLTF. DNA of the CDR3: TGTGCCAGCAGTTTCTCTCCGGGGGCCAACGTCCTGACTTTC.